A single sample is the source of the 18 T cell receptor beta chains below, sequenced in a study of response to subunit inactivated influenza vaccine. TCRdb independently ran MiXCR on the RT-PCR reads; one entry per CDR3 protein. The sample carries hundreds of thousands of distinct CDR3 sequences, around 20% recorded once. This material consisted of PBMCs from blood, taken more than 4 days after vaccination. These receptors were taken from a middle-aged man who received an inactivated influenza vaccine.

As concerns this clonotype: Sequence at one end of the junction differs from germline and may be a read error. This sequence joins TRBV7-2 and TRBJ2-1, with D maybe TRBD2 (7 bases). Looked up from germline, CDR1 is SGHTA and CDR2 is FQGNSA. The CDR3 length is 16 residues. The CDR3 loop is CASSLGGGGRYNEQLF. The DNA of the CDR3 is TGTGCCAGCAGCTTAGGGGGCGGGGGCCGGTACAATGAGCAGCTCTTC.

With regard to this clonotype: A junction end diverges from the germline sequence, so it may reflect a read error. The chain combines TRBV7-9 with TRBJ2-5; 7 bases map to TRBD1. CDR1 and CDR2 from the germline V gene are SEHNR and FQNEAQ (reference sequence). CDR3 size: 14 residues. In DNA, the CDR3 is TGTGCCAGCTGCTTGACAGGGTTGCAAGAGACCCAGTACTTC. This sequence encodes CASCLTGLQETQYF. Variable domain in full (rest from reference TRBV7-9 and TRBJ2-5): DTGVSQNPRHKITKRGQNVTFRCDPISEHNRLYWYRQTLGQGPEFLTYFQNEAQLEKSRLLSDRFSAERPKGSFSTLEIQRTEQGDSAMYLCASCLTGLQETQYFGPGTRLLVL.

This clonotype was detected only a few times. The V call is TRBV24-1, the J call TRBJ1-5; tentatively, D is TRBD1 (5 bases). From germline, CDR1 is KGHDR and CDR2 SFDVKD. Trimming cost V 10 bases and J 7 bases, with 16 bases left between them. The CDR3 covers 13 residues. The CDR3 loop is CATSPGASQPQHF. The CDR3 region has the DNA TGTGCCACATCCCCCGGGGCCTCCCAGCCCCAGCATTTT.

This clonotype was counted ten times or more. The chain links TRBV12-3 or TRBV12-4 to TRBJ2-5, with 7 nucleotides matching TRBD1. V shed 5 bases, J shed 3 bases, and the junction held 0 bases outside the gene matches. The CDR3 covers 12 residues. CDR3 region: CASSTGEETQYF. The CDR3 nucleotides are TGTGCCAGCAGTACAGGGGAAGAGACCCAGTACTTC.

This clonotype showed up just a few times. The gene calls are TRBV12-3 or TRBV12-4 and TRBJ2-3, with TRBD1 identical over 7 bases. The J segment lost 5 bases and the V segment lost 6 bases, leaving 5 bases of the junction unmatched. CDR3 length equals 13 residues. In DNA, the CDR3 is TGTGCCAGCAGGACTCAGGGGGTAGATACGCAGTATTTT. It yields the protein CASRTQGVDTQYF.

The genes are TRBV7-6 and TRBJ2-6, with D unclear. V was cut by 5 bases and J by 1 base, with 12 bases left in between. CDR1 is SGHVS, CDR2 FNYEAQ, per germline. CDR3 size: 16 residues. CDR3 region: CASSAYTLSGANVLTF. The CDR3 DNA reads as TGTGCCAGCAGCGCCTACACGTTATCTGGGGCCAACGTCCTGACTTTC.

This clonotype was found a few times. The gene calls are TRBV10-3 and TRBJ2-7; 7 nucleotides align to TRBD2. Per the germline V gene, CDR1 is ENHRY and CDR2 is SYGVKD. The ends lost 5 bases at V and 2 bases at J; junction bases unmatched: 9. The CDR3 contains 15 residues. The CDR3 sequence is CAISTGTIATYEQYF. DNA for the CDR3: TGTGCCATCAGTACCGGGACTATCGCAACCTACGAGCAGTACTTC.

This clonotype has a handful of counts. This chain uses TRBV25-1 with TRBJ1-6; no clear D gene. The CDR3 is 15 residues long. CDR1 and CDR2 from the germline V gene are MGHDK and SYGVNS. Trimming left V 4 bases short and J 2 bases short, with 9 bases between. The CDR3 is CASSGGSTYNSPLHF. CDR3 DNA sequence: TGTGCCAGCAGTGGGGGTAGCACCTATAATTCACCCCTCCACTTT.

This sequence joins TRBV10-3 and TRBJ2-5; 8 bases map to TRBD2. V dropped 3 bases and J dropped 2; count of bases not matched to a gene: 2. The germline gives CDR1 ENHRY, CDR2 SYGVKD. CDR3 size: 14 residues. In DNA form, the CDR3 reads TGTGCCATCAGTGACCCTAGCGGGCAAGAGACCCAGTACTTC. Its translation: CAISDPSGQETQYF.

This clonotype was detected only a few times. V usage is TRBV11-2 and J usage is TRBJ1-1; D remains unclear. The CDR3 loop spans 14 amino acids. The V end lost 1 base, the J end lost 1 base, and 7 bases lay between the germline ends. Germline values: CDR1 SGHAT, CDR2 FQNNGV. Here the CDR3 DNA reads TGTGCCAGCAGCTTAGCGTGGGAGAACACTGAAGCTTTCTTT. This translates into CASSLAWENTEAFF.

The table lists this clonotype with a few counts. For the CDR3, the DNA is TGTGCCAGCAGTGCCCGTCGCCCCATTAGACAGGGGATAAACTATGGCTACACCTTC. It translates to CASSARRPIRQGINYGYTF. The J gene is TRBJ1-2, the V gene TRBV6-1; 8 positions agree with TRBD1. This CDR3 comprises 19 residues. The germline gives CDR1 MNHNS, CDR2 SASEGT. With 4 bases clipped from V and 2 bases from J, the junction kept 18 bases outside the gene matches.

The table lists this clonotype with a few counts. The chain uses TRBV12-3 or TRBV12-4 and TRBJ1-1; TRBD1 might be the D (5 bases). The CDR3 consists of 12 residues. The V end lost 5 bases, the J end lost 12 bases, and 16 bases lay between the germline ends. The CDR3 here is CASSQATEPPFF. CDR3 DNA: TGTGCCAGCAGTCAAGCGACAGAGCCCCCTTTCTTT.

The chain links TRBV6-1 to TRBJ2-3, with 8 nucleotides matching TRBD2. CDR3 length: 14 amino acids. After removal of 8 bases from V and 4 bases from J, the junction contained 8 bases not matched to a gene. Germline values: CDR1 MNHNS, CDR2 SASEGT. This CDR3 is CASPPRGDADTQYF. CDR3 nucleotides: TGTGCCAGCCCCCCGCGGGGGGATGCAGATACGCAGTATTTT.

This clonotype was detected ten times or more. The CDR3 sequence is CSARMGQNNQPQHF. The CDR3 DNA reads as TGCAGTGCTAGAATGGGGCAGAACAATCAGCCCCAGCATTTT. The genes are TRBV20-1 and TRBJ1-5; D perhaps matches TRBD1 (5 bases). CDR3 length: 14 residues. Looked up from germline, CDR1 is DFQATT and CDR2 is SNEGSKA (reference sequence). V was shortened by 2 bases and J by 3 bases, with 11 bases between the two germline ends.

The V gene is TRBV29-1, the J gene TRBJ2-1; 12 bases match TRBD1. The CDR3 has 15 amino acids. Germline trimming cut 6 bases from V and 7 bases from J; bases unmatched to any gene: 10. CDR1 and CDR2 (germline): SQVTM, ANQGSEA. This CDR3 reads CSVESGTGGANEQFF. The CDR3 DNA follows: TGCAGCGTGGAATCCGGGACAGGGGGCGCGAATGAGCAGTTCTTC.

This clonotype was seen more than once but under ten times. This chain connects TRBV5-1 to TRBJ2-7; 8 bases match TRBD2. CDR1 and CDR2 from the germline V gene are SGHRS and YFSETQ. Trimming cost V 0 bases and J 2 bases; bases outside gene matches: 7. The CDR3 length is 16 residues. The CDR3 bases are TGCGCCAGCAGCTTGGCGGGCAGCGGGGGAGCCTACGAGCAGTACTTC. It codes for CASSLAGSGGAYEQYF.

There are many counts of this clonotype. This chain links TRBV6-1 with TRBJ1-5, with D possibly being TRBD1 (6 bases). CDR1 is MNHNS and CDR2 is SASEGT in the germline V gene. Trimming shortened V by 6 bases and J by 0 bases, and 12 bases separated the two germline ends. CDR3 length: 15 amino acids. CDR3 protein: CASSPDRNSNQPQHF. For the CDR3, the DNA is TGTGCCAGCAGCCCGGACAGAAATAGCAATCAGCCCCAGCATTTT.

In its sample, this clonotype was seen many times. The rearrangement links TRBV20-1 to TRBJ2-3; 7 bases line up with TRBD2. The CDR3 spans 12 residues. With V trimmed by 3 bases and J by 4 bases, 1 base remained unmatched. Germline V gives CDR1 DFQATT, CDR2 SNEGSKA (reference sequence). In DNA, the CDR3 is TGCAGTGCTAGGGGGGGGGCAGATACGCAGTATTTT. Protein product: CSARGGADTQYF.